The clone carrying this T cell receptor beta chain was observed a few times. The data were obtained in a study of blood T cell repertoires in COVID-19. The overall study: Whether acute or convalescent, the COVID-19 samples came from the United States, Italy and Spain. T cells, B-cell-depleted T cells, or PBMCs provided the cDNA or gDNA that served as material.

Per the original data handling: The authors estimated nucleated cell counts from reference gene primer amplification. Measured with immunoSEQ multiplex PCR; TCRdb has only the in-frame clones, and not every one. Clonal size and the V and J genes are those of that table, whereas D and trimming came from the DNA. Here the sample spans 70,000 to 90,000 clones, around 74% being singletons. What was sequenced was peripheral blood. The origin of this receptor is a human donor with acute or convalescent COVID-19. The donor label of this sample is uncertain.

The CDR3 DNA reads TGTGCCAGCAGCTTTCCCGGGAACAGGGGGGTCAATGAGCAGTTCTTC. As protein: CASSFPGNRGVNEQFF. The rearrangement joins TRBV7-9 to TRBJ2-1; 8 bases are a match to TRBD1. Per germline, CDR1 SEHNR and CDR2 FQNEAQ (reference sequence). The CDR3 runs 16 residues. V shed 3 bases, J shed 6 bases, and the junction held 10 bases outside the gene matches.